Below are 32 T cell receptor beta chains sequenced from a single sample in a study of blood T cell repertoires in COVID-19. Libraries were prepared by immunoSEQ multiplex PCR; TCRdb keeps only in-frame clonotypes and omits some of them. The table records 200,000 or so clones, under 90% of them present only once. Sequencing was carried out using PBMCs or T cells enriched from blood (not recorded which). The receptors shown here come from a man between 60 and 75 years old who had recovered from COVID-19.

The chain has TRBV19 and TRBJ2-3; weak D call: TRBD1 (6 bases). The CDR3 is 13 amino acids. V was cut by 8 bases and J by 0 bases, with 9 bases left in between. The V gene's germline CDR1 is LNHDA and CDR2 SQIVND (reference sequence). CDR3 region: CASSGHSTDTQYF. DNA for the CDR3: TGTGCCAGTTCGGGACACAGCACAGATACGCAGTATTTT.

The chain links TRBV4-2 to TRBJ2-1, with 11 bases aligning to TRBD2. V was pared by 0 bases and J by 0 bases, with 7 bases of the junction left unmatched. The CDR3 length is 19 residues. The germline gives CDR1 LGHNA, CDR2 YNFKEQ. DNA of the CDR3: TGTGCCAGCAGCCAAGATGGGCTAGCGGGGGGTATCTCCTACAATGAGCAGTTCTTC. Its translation: CASSQDGLAGGISYNEQFF.

A single count supports this clone. The gene calls are TRBV7-2 and TRBJ1-3; maybe TRBD1 (6 bases). Germline CDR1 SGHTA, CDR2 FQGNSA. V gave up 2 bases and J gave up 1 base, with 12 bases separating them. This CDR3 comprises 16 residues. CDR3 coding DNA: TGTGCCAGCAGCTTATCAGGGGCGCGTTCTGGAAACACCATATATTTT. It translates to CASSLSGARSGNTIYF. Full variable domain (outside the CDR3, taken from reference TRBV7-2 and TRBJ1-3): GAGVSQSPSNKVTEKGKDVELRCDPISGHTALYWYRQSLGQGLEFLIYFQGNSAPDKSGLPSDRFSAERTGGSVSTLTIQRTQQEDSAVYLCASSLSGARSGNTIYFGEGSWLTVV.

The chain joins TRBV24-1 to TRBJ1-1; 7 bases are shared with TRBD1. V gave up 4 bases and J gave up 5 bases; unmatched junction bases: 6. The CDR3 contains 14 residues. Germline CDR1 and CDR2: KGHDR and SFDVKD. The CDR3 sequence is CATSDSRGVTEAFF. CDR3 nucleotide sequence: TGTGCCACCAGTGACTCCAGGGGGGTAACTGAAGCTTTCTTT.

Only one count was recorded for this clone. The V gene is TRBV18, the J gene TRBJ1-5, with a weak D call TRBD1 (6 bases). Trimming removed 6 bases from V and 7 bases from J, with 10 bases in between. This CDR3 contains 12 residues. Germline V gene data show CDR1 as KGHSH and CDR2 as LQKENI. The CDR3 DNA reads TGTGCCAGCTCCGAGACAGGCCAGCCCCAGCATTTT. It codes for CASSETGQPQHF.

J is TRBJ2-1 and V is TRBV20-1; D remains unclear. Germline CDR1 and CDR2: DFQATT and SNEGSKA (reference sequence). V shed 5 bases and J shed 7 bases, with 9 bases lying between them. This CDR3 contains 11 residues. The CDR3 nucleotides are TGCAGTGCTCCCGTCGGGAATGAGCAGTTCTTC. Translated, it gives CSAPVGNEQFF.

The gene calls are TRBV5-1 and TRBJ2-2; D is uncertain. Germline V CDR1 and CDR2: SGHRS, YFSETQ. Trimming stripped 3 bases from V and 8 bases from J, with 14 bases between. CDR3 size: 14 residues. CDR3: CASSSRQAAGELFF. The CDR3 region has the DNA TGCGCCAGCAGCTCACGACAAGCAGCAGGGGAGCTGTTTTTT.

V gene TRBV2 combines with J gene TRBJ2-5, with 7 bases matching TRBD1. Germline CDR1 and CDR2: SNHLY and FYNNEI. CDR3 size: 14 residues. The V gene end was trimmed by 6 bases and the J gene end by 5 bases; junction bases not matched to a gene: 9. Here the CDR3 DNA reads TGTGCCAGCAGATTCGGGACAGTGTTTGAGACCCAGTACTTC. It specifies CASRFGTVFETQYF.

The chain uses TRBV7-8 and TRBJ1-1; 11 bases are a match to TRBD1. Trimming cost V 5 bases and J 3 bases; bases outside gene matches: 8. From germline, CDR1 is SGHVS and CDR2 FQNEAQ. The CDR3 is 16 amino acids. The CDR3 coding sequence is TGTGCCAGCAGCCACAGGGACAGGGGGGCGTACACTGAAGCTTTCTTT. Its protein is CASSHRDRGAYTEAFF.

The chain links TRBV6-4 to TRBJ2-3; 8 nucleotides align to TRBD2. Germline V lookup: CDR1 MRHNA, CDR2 SNTAGT. With 6 bases clipped from V and 8 bases from J, the junction kept 13 bases outside the gene matches. The CDR3 spans 15 residues. Here the CDR3 DNA reads TGTGCCAGCAGCCTAACTAGCGGACCCTCAGGTACGCAGTATTTT. Translating it yields CASSLTSGPSGTQYF.

The CDR3 protein is CASSRRQGIYEQYF. The CDR3 DNA sequence: TGTGCCAGCAGCAGGCGACAGGGGATCTACGAGCAGTACTTC. V is TRBV5-6 and J is TRBJ2-7; 8 bases are shared with TRBD1. In germline, CDR1 is SGHDT, CDR2 YYEEEE. CDR3 length: 14 amino acids. After removal of 4 bases from V and 3 bases from J, the junction contained 6 bases not matched to a gene.

The rearrangement uses TRBV7-3 and TRBJ1-2; 8 bases match TRBD1. CDR1 and CDR2 (germline): SGHTA, FQGTGA. J lost 4 bases, V lost 5 bases, and 6 bases had no gene match. The CDR3 extends over 14 amino acids. The CDR3 DNA follows: TGTGCCAGCAGCCCACAGGGGGGGATCTATGGCTACACCTTC. It is translated as CASSPQGGIYGYTF.

DNA of the CDR3: TGTGCCAGTAGCGCCAGGGTGGGCACAGATACGCAGTATTTT. This sequence encodes CASSARVGTDTQYF. The chain combines TRBV19 with TRBJ2-3; D might be TRBD1 (5 bases). Trimming stripped 6 bases from V and 1 base from J, with 11 bases between. The germline gives CDR1 LNHDA, CDR2 SQIVND (reference sequence). This CDR3 spans 14 amino acids.

The rearrangement uses TRBV30 and TRBJ1-4; tentative D call: TRBD1 (5 bases). Germline V gene data show CDR1 as GTSNPN and CDR2 as SVGIG (reference sequence). There are 14 residues in the CDR3. Trimming shortened V by 2 bases and J by 6 bases, and 13 bases separated the two germline ends. The CDR3 loop is CAWSLGGEYEKLFF. DNA of the CDR3: TGTGCCTGGAGTCTAGGAGGGGAATATGAAAAACTGTTTTTT. Using reference TRBV30 and TRBJ1-4 for the parts outside the CDR3, the full variable domain is SQTIHQWPATLVQPVGSPLSLECTVEGTSNPNLYWYRQAAGRGLQLLFYSVGIGQISSEVPQNLSASRPQDRQFILSSKKLLLSDSGFYLCAWSLGGEYEKLFFGSGTQLSVL.

CDR3 protein: CASSPAGDYGYTF. The CDR3 DNA is TGTGCCAGCTCACCAGCAGGGGACTATGGCTACACCTTC. V is TRBV18 and J is TRBJ1-2; TRBD1 might be the D (6 bases). The ends were cut back, 2 bases at V and 3 bases at J, with 7 bases in the middle. The CDR3 contains 13 residues. Germline V gene sequence: CDR1 KGHSH, CDR2 LQKENI.

This clone occurred a few times. The rearrangement uses TRBV24-1 and TRBJ2-7; the match to TRBD1 covers 10 bases. The V gene end was trimmed by 2 bases and the J gene end by 6 bases; junction bases not matched to a gene: 9. Germline CDR1 and CDR2: KGHDR and SFDVKD. The CDR3 has 16 amino acids. The CDR3 sequence: CATSDSSRDRGGEQYF. The CDR3 DNA reads as TGTGCCACCAGTGATTCTTCTCGGGACAGGGGCGGCGAGCAGTACTTC.

This clone was observed a single time. The chain uses TRBV6-2 or TRBV6-3 and TRBJ2-7, with 11 bases fitting TRBD1. With V trimmed by 2 bases and J by 6 bases, 9 bases remained unmatched. Germline V lookup: CDR1 MNHEY, CDR2 SVGEGT. The CDR3 length is 16 residues. For the CDR3, the DNA is TGTGCCAGCAGTTACGCCCCGGGACAGGGGGTGGGCGAGCAGTACTTC. This translates into CASSYAPGQGVGEQYF.

This clone is a singleton in its sample. This chain joins TRBV7-2 and TRBJ2-3; tentatively, D is TRBD1 (6 bases). Germline CDR1 and CDR2: SGHTA and FQGNSA. V was pared by 0 bases and J by 3 bases, with 7 bases between. The CDR3 consists of 14 residues. DNA for the CDR3: TGTGCCAGCAGCTTAGCGCAGGGGACAGATACGCAGTATTTT. The encoded protein is CASSLAQGTDTQYF.

The chain has TRBV6-5 and TRBJ2-4; 10 nucleotides align to TRBD1. Germline V gives CDR1 MNHEY, CDR2 SVGAGI. The CDR3 consists of 16 residues. V gave up 4 bases and J gave up 5 bases; unmatched junction bases: 8. CDR3 amino acids: CASSLTRQGAQNIQYF. The CDR3 region has the DNA TGTGCCAGCAGTTTGACAAGACAGGGGGCACAAAACATTCAGTACTTC.

This clone was observed once. The chain uses TRBV6-5 and TRBJ2-7; D is unresolved. V lost 2 bases to trimming and J lost 6 bases, with 20 bases between them. Germline CDR1 reads MNHEY; CDR2 reads SVGAGI. This CDR3 is built from 16 residues. The CDR3 nucleotides are TGTGCCAGCAGTTACGGAGCCGGTGCCTCTTTTGGCGAGCAGTACTTC. As protein: CASSYGAGASFGEQYF.

The V and J genes are TRBV19 and TRBJ2-1; the D gene is possibly TRBD2 (5 bases). Germline lookup yields CDR1 LNHDA and CDR2 SQIVND (reference sequence). The CDR3 runs to 15 residues. V was clipped by 3 bases and J by 2 bases, with 11 bases between them. DNA of the CDR3: TGTGCCAGTAGTATCACTAGTCCCCCCTACAATGAGCAGTTCTTC. Its protein product is CASSITSPPYNEQFF.

This clone was seen a few times. The chain has TRBV11-2 and TRBJ1-1, with 7 bases lining up with TRBD1. CDR1 is SGHAT and CDR2 is FQNNGV in the germline V gene. With 0 bases clipped from V and 0 bases from J, the junction kept 7 bases outside the gene matches. CDR3 length equals 17 residues. The CDR3 reads CASSLDSRTGMNTEAFF. DNA for the CDR3: TGTGCCAGCAGCTTAGATAGTAGGACAGGTATGAACACTGAAGCTTTCTTT.

This rearrangement joins TRBV5-5 to TRBJ1-2, with a tentative D call TRBD1 (5 bases). CDR3 size: 15 residues. The germline V gene encodes CDR1 SGHKS and CDR2 YYEKEE (reference sequence). The V end lost 0 bases, the J end lost 4 bases, and 13 bases lay between the germline ends. In DNA form, the CDR3 reads TGTGCCAGCAGCTTGGGGGCAGGGAGGGGCTATGGCTACACCTTC. Translating it yields CASSLGAGRGYGYTF.

The chain employs TRBV10-3 and TRBJ2-2; the D gene is possibly TRBD2 (5 bases). Looked up from germline, CDR1 is ENHRY and CDR2 is SYGVKD. V lost 6 bases and J 2 bases, leaving 7 bases between the germline ends. The CDR3 is made up of 13 amino acids. CDR3 sequence (DNA): TGTGCCATCAGCCGGGATAACACCGGGGAGCTGTTTTTT. Its protein is CAISRDNTGELFF.

The J gene is TRBJ1-4, the V gene TRBV7-6; 9 nucleotides match TRBD1. V shed 1 base and J 7 bases; nucleotides not matched to a gene: 4. Germline CDR1 reads SGHVS; CDR2 reads FNYEAQ. The CDR3 is 15 amino acids. This CDR3 is CASSLGDRVGEKLFF. In DNA form, the CDR3 reads TGTGCCAGCAGCTTAGGGGACAGGGTTGGTGAAAAACTGTTTTTT.

The rearrangement joins TRBV29-1 to TRBJ1-1; TRBD1 matches at 7 bases. This CDR3 has 14 amino acids. The germline gives CDR1 SQVTM, CDR2 ANQGSEA. Unmatched junction bases numbered 9, after V lost 4 bases and J lost 4 bases. The CDR3 sequence: CSVVGQNIATEAFF. The CDR3 DNA reads TGCAGCGTTGTGGGACAGAATATTGCCACTGAAGCTTTCTTT.

The chain has TRBV2 and TRBJ1-2; 7 bases align to TRBD1. Germline values: CDR1 SNHLY, CDR2 FYNNEI. The V segment lost 6 bases and the J segment 3 bases; nucleotides outside the gene matches: 7. The CDR3 is 14 amino acids. DNA for the CDR3: TGTGCCAGCAGGGTGACAGGGAAGGACTATGGCTACACCTTC. This sequence encodes CASRVTGKDYGYTF.

The chain links TRBV6-6 to TRBJ1-3, with TRBD1 matching over 7 bases. V was pared by 5 bases and J by 2 bases, with 3 bases of the junction left unmatched. CDR1 is MNHNY, CDR2 SVGAGI, per germline (reference sequence). CDR3 length: 14 residues. The CDR3 region is CASSIGQAGNTIYF. The CDR3 region has the DNA TGTGCCAGCAGTATCGGACAGGCTGGAAACACCATATATTTT.

The V and J genes are TRBV30 and TRBJ1-2; 10 bases are shared with TRBD1. The V gene end was trimmed by 2 bases and the J gene end by 2 bases; junction bases not matched to a gene: 2. Germline assignment: CDR1 GTSNPN and CDR2 SVGIG (reference sequence). The CDR3 has 14 amino acids. The CDR3 is CAWSSTGGNYGYTF. CDR3 coding DNA: TGTGCCTGGAGTTCGACAGGGGGCAACTATGGCTACACCTTC.

The chain combines TRBV29-1 with TRBJ1-2; no clear D. Trimming stripped 1 base from V and 8 bases from J, with 11 bases between. Germline values: CDR1 SQVTM, CDR2 ANQGSEA. This CDR3 has 12 amino acids. CDR3: CSVEGVAGGYTF. The DNA for the CDR3 is TGCAGCGTTGAAGGGGTTGCCGGGGGCTACACCTTC.

The chain recombines TRBV9 with TRBJ1-2, with a tentative D call TRBD1 (6 bases). The germline V gene has CDR1 SGDLS and CDR2 YYNGEE. V lost 2 bases to trimming and J lost 3 bases, with 26 bases between them. The CDR3 totals 19 residues. CDR3 DNA: TGTGCCAGCAGCGTCCTTGAGTTCGGACGTGGGGGCAGATACTATGGCTACACCTTC. Protein: CASSVLEFGRGGRYYGYTF.

The CDR3 coding sequence is TGTGCCAGCAGCTGGACTTTATCCTACGAGCAGTACTTC. This gives the protein CASSWTLSYEQYF. The rearrangement uses TRBV7-8 and TRBJ2-7; weak D call: TRBD2 (5 bases). Trimming removed 4 bases at V and 1 base at J, with 8 bases between. Germline V gene data show CDR1 as SGHVS and CDR2 as FQNEAQ. CDR3 length: 13 residues.